This T cell receptor (beta chain) appears in the sequencing data of a study of T cell changes during pregnancy in multiple sclerosis. Repertoires were generated with immunoSEQ multiplex PCR, while TCRdb's copy carries only in-frame clones and drops some. The sample has around 57,000 clones, 91% seen once. Looked up from germline, CDR1 is MNHEY and CDR2 is SVGAGI. J was trimmed by 4 bases and V by 6 bases; bases with no gene match: 6. The CDR3 consists of 15 residues. The J gene is TRBJ1-5, the V gene TRBV6-5; TRBD1 agrees at 10 bases. The receptor comes from a female donor in good health, enrolled as a control in a pregnancy study. Sequences were derived from peripheral blood, sampled after pregnancy. CDR3 nucleotide sequence: TGTGCCAGCAGGGCTGACAGGGGGCCTAATCAGCCCCAGCATTTT. Its protein product is CASRADRGPNQPQHF.